Listed below are T cell receptor beta chains from one sample, sequenced in a study of T cells after yellow fever vaccination. TCRdb reanalysed the 5' RACE reads using MiXCR and keeps one entry per CDR3 protein. The sample records some 600,000 distinct CDR3 sequences, 17% being singletons. Specimen: PBMCs, collected around 5 days after the first yellow fever vaccination. The source is a man aged 18 to 29 who received the YFV17D yellow fever vaccine. Both conserved end residues are part of each CDR3. D genes are given only for firm matches. Expanded clones are given a class, and other clones once, few, many or no size at all.

J gene: TRBJ2-5
V gene: TRBV6-1
clone size: few
D gene: TRBD1
CDR3 protein: CASRPGTGGEETQYF
CDR3 DNA: TGTGCCAGCAGGCCCGGGACAGGGGGCGAAGAGACCCAGTACTTC

J gene: TRBJ2-5
V gene: TRBV5-1
clone size: -
D gene: -
CDR3 protein: CASSLLARGQGETQYF
CDR3 DNA: TGCGCCAGCAGCTTGCTTGCTCGAGGACAAGGAGAGACCCAGTACTTC

J gene: TRBJ1-1
V gene: TRBV4-3
clone size: few
D gene: -
CDR3 protein: CASSQDGPGLNTEAFF
CDR3 DNA: TGCGCCAGCAGCCAAGATGGCCCAGGGCTGAACACTGAAGCTTTCTTT

J gene: TRBJ1-2
V gene: TRBV4-1
clone size: few
D gene: -
CDR3 protein: CASREGAGRTNYGYTF
CDR3 DNA: TGCGCCAGCAGGGAAGGGGCGGGCAGGACTAACTATGGCTACACCTTC

J gene: TRBJ1-6
V gene: TRBV7-2
clone size: -
D gene: -
CDR3 protein: CASSPLPGAAGSPLHF
CDR3 DNA: TGTGCCAGCAGCCCGCTCCCGGGGGCAGCTGGTTCACCCCTCCACTTT

J gene: TRBJ1-5
V gene: TRBV20-1
clone size: -
D gene: -
CDR3 protein: CSARDRTASNQPQHF
CDR3 DNA: TGCAGTGCTAGAGATCGGACAGCTAGCAATCAGCCCCAGCATTTT

J gene: TRBJ2-7
V gene: TRBV13
clone size: -
D gene: TRBD1
CDR3 protein: CASSLTGPPYEQYF
CDR3 DNA: TGTGCCAGCAGCTTGACAGGGCCCCCCTACGAGCAGTACTTC

J gene: TRBJ1-4
V gene: TRBV7-9
clone size: -
D gene: TRBD1
CDR3 protein: CASSFGQGAATNEKLFF
CDR3 DNA: TGTGCCAGCAGCTTTGGGCAGGGGGCAGCAACTAATGAAAAACTGTTTTTT

J gene: TRBJ2-1
V gene: TRBV18
clone size: -
D gene: -
CDR3 protein: CASSPGTEQFF
CDR3 DNA: TGTGCCAGCTCACCAGGGACGGAGCAGTTCTTC

J gene: TRBJ1-4
V gene: TRBV7-6
clone size: few
D gene: -
CDR3 protein: CASSLAGGVGEKLFF
CDR3 DNA: TGTGCCAGCAGCTTAGCCGGGGGCGTAGGTGAAAAACTGTTTTTT

J gene: TRBJ2-1
V gene: TRBV19
clone size: few
D gene: TRBD2
CDR3 protein: CASSKAASGGYEQFF
CDR3 DNA: TGTGCCAGTAGTAAGGCGGCTAGCGGGGGCTATGAGCAGTTCTTC

J gene: TRBJ2-2
V gene: TRBV7-2
clone size: -
D gene: TRBD2
CDR3 protein: CASSSGLPGELFF
CDR3 DNA: TGTGCCAGCAGCTCGGGACTACCCGGGGAGCTGTTTTTT

J gene: TRBJ2-2
V gene: TRBV2
clone size: -
D gene: -
CDR3 protein: CASSGTVGTGELFF
CDR3 DNA: TGTGCCAGCAGTGGAACGGTTGGAACCGGGGAGCTGTTTTTT

J gene: TRBJ2-1
V gene: TRBV6-2/TRBV6-3
clone size: -
D gene: TRBD2
CDR3 protein: CATGLAGGPDEQFF
CDR3 DNA: TGTGCCACCGGACTAGCGGGGGGGCCGGATGAGCAGTTCTTC

J gene: TRBJ1-1
V gene: TRBV4-3
clone size: -
D gene: -
CDR3 protein: CASSLNRVANTEAFF
CDR3 DNA: TGCGCCAGCAGCCTTAACAGGGTCGCGAACACTGAAGCTTTCTTT

J gene: TRBJ2-7
V gene: TRBV7-2
clone size: -
D gene: -
CDR3 protein: CASSLALGGYEQYF
CDR3 DNA: TGTGCCAGCAGCTTAGCGCTAGGGGGCTACGAGCAGTACTTC

J gene: TRBJ1-2
V gene: TRBV10-3
clone size: -
D gene: TRBD1
CDR3 protein: CAISDSRTGRYGYTF
CDR3 DNA: TGTGCCATCAGTGACAGCCGGACAGGGCGCTATGGCTACACCTTC

J gene: TRBJ2-5
V gene: TRBV5-4
clone size: -
D gene: -
CDR3 protein: CASSLMGGLETQYF
CDR3 DNA: TGTGCCAGCAGCTTGATGGGGGGCCTAGAGACCCAGTACTTC

J gene: TRBJ2-7
V gene: TRBV20-1
clone size: many
D gene: TRBD1
CDR3 protein: CSARELGDRGIYEQYF
CDR3 DNA: TGCAGTGCTAGAGAACTAGGGGACAGGGGGATCTACGAGCAGTACTTC

J gene: TRBJ2-5
V gene: TRBV4-3
clone size: few
D gene: TRBD2
CDR3 protein: CASSQGGRLAVETQYF
CDR3 DNA: TGCGCCAGCAGCCAAGGGGGCCGACTAGCGGTAGAGACCCAGTACTTC

J gene: TRBJ2-1
V gene: TRBV7-8
clone size: -
D gene: TRBD2
CDR3 protein: CASGSSGGTYNEQFF
CDR3 DNA: TGTGCCAGCGGCTCTAGCGGGGGGACCTACAATGAGCAGTTCTTC

J gene: TRBJ2-3
V gene: TRBV15
clone size: few
D gene: -
CDR3 protein: CATSRDRLLIDTQYF
CDR3 DNA: TGTGCCACCAGCAGAGATCGCCTACTGATAGATACGCAGTATTTT

J gene: TRBJ2-2
V gene: TRBV12-3/TRBV12-4
clone size: few
D gene: TRBD1
CDR3 protein: CASSLDRGKATGELFF
CDR3 DNA: TGTGCCAGCAGCTTGGACAGGGGGAAGGCTACCGGGGAGCTGTTTTTT

J gene: TRBJ1-3
V gene: TRBV7-6
clone size: -
D gene: -
CDR3 protein: CASSLVPNTIYF
CDR3 DNA: TGTGCCAGCAGCTTAGTCCCGAACACCATATATTTT

J gene: TRBJ1-2
V gene: TRBV28
clone size: few
D gene: TRBD1
CDR3 protein: CASSSTGGSYGYTF
CDR3 DNA: TGTGCCAGCAGTTCTACAGGGGGGAGCTATGGCTACACCTTC

J gene: TRBJ2-1
V gene: TRBV2
clone size: -
D gene: -
CDR3 protein: CASGTGYNEQFF
CDR3 DNA: TGTGCCAGCGGGACCGGCTACAATGAGCAGTTCTTC

J gene: TRBJ1-1
V gene: TRBV10-3
clone size: -
D gene: -
CDR3 protein: CAISESSLRRRTAFF
CDR3 DNA: TGTGCCATCAGTGAGTCGAGCCTTCGTAGGCGCACGGCTTTCTTT

J gene: TRBJ2-4
V gene: TRBV6-1
clone size: few
D gene: TRBD2
CDR3 protein: CASRGISGGAKNIQYF
CDR3 DNA: TGTGCCAGCAGGGGGATTAGCGGGGGGGCAAAAAACATTCAGTACTTC

J gene: TRBJ2-3
V gene: TRBV10-3
clone size: -
D gene: TRBD2
CDR3 protein: CAITGTSGSTDTQYF
CDR3 DNA: TGTGCCATCACCGGGACTAGCGGGTCCACAGATACGCAGTATTTT

J gene: TRBJ2-3
V gene: TRBV5-1
clone size: few
D gene: -
CDR3 protein: CASSQDWGRDTQYF
CDR3 DNA: TGCGCCAGCAGCCAGGACTGGGGGCGGGATACGCAGTATTTT

J gene: TRBJ1-2
V gene: TRBV19
clone size: -
D gene: -
CDR3 protein: CASSIAVNYGYTF
CDR3 DNA: TGTGCCAGTAGTATAGCGGTCAACTATGGCTACACCTTC

J gene: TRBJ2-5
V gene: TRBV7-9
clone size: -
D gene: -
CDR3 protein: CASSPVWGAGQETQYF
CDR3 DNA: TGTGCCAGCAGCCCCGTGTGGGGAGCGGGCCAAGAGACCCAGTACTTC

J gene: TRBJ2-3
V gene: TRBV7-2
clone size: many
D gene: -
CDR3 protein: CASSLTGEDTQYF
CDR3 DNA: TGTGCCAGCAGCTTAACGGGGGAAGATACGCAGTATTTT

J gene: TRBJ1-2
V gene: TRBV5-1
clone size: -
D gene: -
CDR3 protein: CASSLEVTGQRTF
CDR3 DNA: TGCGCCAGCAGCTTGGAAGTAACGGGGCAGAGGACCTTC

J gene: TRBJ2-4
V gene: TRBV7-9
clone size: -
D gene: TRBD1
CDR3 protein: CASSFGTAKNIQYF
CDR3 DNA: TGTGCCAGCAGCTTTGGGACAGCTAAAAACATTCAGTACTTC

J gene: TRBJ1-1
V gene: TRBV20-1
clone size: -
D gene: -
CDR3 protein: CSARRRGNTEAFF
CDR3 DNA: TGCAGTGCTAGACGGCGAGGTAACACTGAAGCTTTCTTT

J gene: TRBJ2-1
V gene: TRBV5-1
clone size: few
D gene: -
CDR3 protein: CASSLPQVQEQFF
CDR3 DNA: TGCGCCAGCAGCCTCCCTCAGGTCCAAGAGCAGTTCTTC

J gene: TRBJ2-7
V gene: TRBV15
clone size: -
D gene: -
CDR3 protein: CATSKTGAYEQYF
CDR3 DNA: TGTGCCACCAGCAAAACAGGAGCCTACGAGCAGTACTTC

J gene: TRBJ2-1
V gene: TRBV20-1
clone size: -
D gene: TRBD1
CDR3 protein: CSAATGVSYNEQFF
CDR3 DNA: TGCAGTGCTGCCACAGGGGTATCCTACAATGAGCAGTTCTTC

J gene: TRBJ1-1
V gene: TRBV7-6
clone size: -
D gene: -
CDR3 protein: CASSPWTVMNTEAFF
CDR3 DNA: TGTGCCAGCAGCCCGTGGACAGTGATGAACACTGAAGCTTTCTTT

J gene: TRBJ2-3
V gene: TRBV29-1
clone size: few
D gene: -
CDR3 protein: CSVQNPLGGSSTDTQYF
CDR3 DNA: TGCAGCGTTCAGAACCCTTTGGGGGGATCGAGCACAGATACGCAGTATTTT

J gene: TRBJ2-1
V gene: TRBV7-2
clone size: few
D gene: -
CDR3 protein: CASSSPGGRFYNEQFF
CDR3 DNA: TGTGCCAGCAGCTCCCCCGGCGGGCGCTTCTACAATGAGCAGTTCTTC

J gene: TRBJ2-7
V gene: TRBV28
clone size: -
D gene: -
CDR3 protein: CASSPGRGTYEQYF
CDR3 DNA: TGTGCCAGCAGCCCTGGACGGGGGACCTACGAGCAGTACTTC

J gene: TRBJ2-1
V gene: TRBV5-1
clone size: -
D gene: -
CDR3 protein: CASSLAGTQNEQFF
CDR3 DNA: TGCGCCAGCAGCTTGGCCGGGACTCAGAATGAGCAGTTCTTC

J gene: TRBJ2-2
V gene: TRBV9
clone size: few
D gene: -
CDR3 protein: CASSVVFNTGELFF
CDR3 DNA: TGTGCCAGCAGCGTAGTTTTCAACACCGGGGAGCTGTTTTTT